This is a list of T cell receptor beta chains from one sample in a study of regulatory T cells in long-lasting Graves disease. Each CDR3 protein gets one entry after TCRdb re-called the multiplex PCR reads with MiXCR. The table includes about 350,000 distinct CDR3 sequences, around 17% detected once. This same sample was also taken into another study, of T cells in Graves' hyperthyroidism and ophthalmopathy.

The sequences come from peripheral blood mononuclear cells (PBMCs), collected at new diagnosis, from a patient treated with antithyroid drugs. Receptors originate from a man between 35 and 55 years old with Graves disease. The CDR3 runs from the conserved cysteine through the conserved F or W. The D gene is left open where the match is weak. Clone size is stated in some rows and not others, as once, few, many or a class when expanded.

v_call,d_call,j_call,clone_size,cdr3_aa,cdr3_nt
TRBV20-1,NA,TRBJ2-1,NA,CSAKNNEQSF,TGCAGTGCTAAGAACAATGAGCAGTCCTTC
TRBV30,TRBD2,TRBJ2-5,NA,CAWASGEETQYF,TGTGCCTGGGCTAGCGGGGAAGAGACCCAGTACTTC
TRBV2,TRBD2,TRBJ2-3,NA,CASRGLAGGPSTDTQYF,TGTGCCAGCAGGGGTTTAGCGGGGGGCCCTAGCACAGATACGCAGTATTTT
TRBV12-3/TRBV12-4,TRBD1,TRBJ2-7,few,CASSLSDRGNEQYF,TGTGCCAGCAGTTTAAGTGACAGGGGAAACGAGCAGTACTTC
TRBV3-1,NA,TRBJ2-2,many,CASGGTDITGELFF,TGTGCCAGCGGCGGGACAGACATCACCGGGGAGCTGTTTTTT
TRBV7-2,NA,TRBJ2-2,NA,CASSLNGGLNTGELFF,TGTGCCAGCAGCTTAAATGGGGGGCTAAACACCGGGGAGCTGTTTTTT
TRBV5-1,TRBD1,TRBJ1-6,few,CASSLGDRANSPLHF,TGCGCCAGCAGCTTGGGGGACAGGGCAAATTCACCCCTCCACTTT
TRBV12-3/TRBV12-4,TRBD1,TRBJ2-1,many,CASSSRDRDNEQFF,TGTGCCAGCAGTTCCCGGGACAGGGACAATGAGCAGTTCTTC
TRBV20-1,NA,TRBJ2-5,NA,CRLPGETQYF,TGCAGACTCCCCGGAGAGACCCAGTACTTC
TRBV6-1,NA,TRBJ2-1,many,CASTRRGGAYGDEQFF,TGTGCCAGCACCCGCCGGGGAGGCGCTTATGGCGATGAGCAGTTCTTC
TRBV28,TRBD1,TRBJ2-3,few,CASSPLRDRDLDTQYF,TGTGCCAGCAGTCCACTTAGGGACAGAGACCTAGATACGCAGTATTTT
TRBV5-1,NA,TRBJ2-3,many,CASSPGVTDTQYF,TGCGCCAGCAGCCCGGGGGTCACAGATACGCAGTATTTT
TRBV4-3,NA,TRBJ2-1,many,CASSQDWGAYNEQFF,TGCGCCAGCAGCCAAGATTGGGGTGCCTACAATGAGCAGTTCTTC
TRBV7-6,TRBD2,TRBJ2-1,many,CASSLGGGGAVGDEQFF,TGTGCCAGCAGCTTAGGCGGCGGGGGGGCGGTAGGAGATGAGCAGTTCTTC
TRBV28,TRBD1,TRBJ2-3,many,CASSFNIARQGVDTQYF,TGTGCCAGCAGTTTCAATATAGCCCGACAGGGTGTAGATACGCAGTATTTT
TRBV9,NA,TRBJ1-2,NA,CASSPRDDAIYGYTF,TGTGCCAGCAGCCCGAGGGACGACGCTATCTATGGCTACACCTTC
TRBV27,TRBD2,TRBJ2-2,many,CASRAPGLASTGELFF,TGTGCCAGCAGAGCACCGGGACTAGCGAGCACCGGGGAGCTGTTTTTT
TRBV5-1,TRBD2,TRBJ2-3,many,CASTGLAGVDTQYF,TGCGCCAGCACCGGACTAGCGGGGGTGGATACGCAGTATTTT
TRBV28,TRBD2,TRBJ2-3,many,CASSFLAGGKASTDTQYF,TGTGCCAGCAGTTTCCTAGCGGGGGGGAAGGCCTCCACAGATACGCAGTATTTT
TRBV7-2,TRBD2,TRBJ2-7,many,CASSPRRGGDYEQYF,TGTGCCAGCAGCCCCAGGCGGGGGGGTGACTACGAGCAGTACTTC
TRBV5-8,NA,TRBJ1-1,NA,CASSPGNFRGGDEAFF,TGTGCCAGCAGCCCCGGGAATTTTCGGGGAGGTGATGAAGCTTTCTTT
TRBV2,TRBD1,TRBJ1-3,few,CASSEGDRDWVWSGNTIYF,TGTGCCAGCAGTGAAGGGGACAGGGATTGGGTTTGGTCTGGAAACACCATATATTTT
TRBV28,NA,TRBJ2-7,many,CASSLGLAVPYEQYF,TGTGCCAGCAGTTTGGGGTTGGCCGTTCCCTACGAGCAGTACTTC
TRBV12-3/TRBV12-4,NA,TRBJ2-5,many,CASSLHQEETQYF,TGTGCCAGCAGTTTACATCAGGAAGAGACCCAGTACTTC
TRBV3-1,TRBD2,TRBJ2-5,few,CASSQVGILADQETQYF,TGTGCCAGCAGCCAAGTCGGTATACTAGCGGACCAAGAGACCCAGTACTTC
TRBV20-1,TRBD1,TRBJ1-2,NA,CSATTGEANYGYTF,TGCAGTGCTACCACAGGGGAAGCTAACTATGGCTACACCTTC
TRBV11-2,NA,TRBJ2-5,NA,CASISWDPGETQYF,TGTGCCAGCATCTCTTGGGACCCGGGGGAGACCCAGTACTTC
TRBV2,NA,TRBJ1-2,NA,CASSSQGRGGYTF,TGTGCCAGCAGTTCCCAGGGGCGGGGAGGCTACACCTTC
TRBV18,NA,TRBJ2-4,many,CASSPAGLENIQYF,TGTGCCAGCTCACCAGCCGGGCTTGAAAACATTCAGTACTTC
TRBV7-2,NA,TRBJ1-1,many,CASSLFAGNTEAFF,TGTGCCAGCAGCTTATTCGCGGGGAACACTGAAGCTTTCTTT
TRBV28,NA,TRBJ2-5,NA,CASSLLAGLRAQYF,TGTGCCAGCAGTTTATTGGCAGGCCTTAGGGCCCAGTACTTC
TRBV5-1,TRBD2,TRBJ2-1,many,CASSWGGYAYNEQFF,TGCGCCAGCAGCTGGGGGGGGTACGCCTACAATGAGCAGTTCTTC
TRBV7-9,TRBD2,TRBJ2-6,NA,CASSLFGRGAGANVLTF,TGTGCCAGCAGCTTATTCGGGCGGGGGGCCGGGGCCAACGTCCTGACTTTC
TRBV5-5,NA,TRBJ1-2,many,CASSLAGAPGYGYTF,TGTGCCAGCAGCTTGGCAGGGGCGCCGGGGTATGGCTACACCTTC
TRBV5-5,NA,TRBJ2-7,many,CASSLLVGEQYF,TGTGCCAGCAGCTTGTTGGTAGGAGAGCAGTACTTC
TRBV7-3,TRBD2,TRBJ2-1,many,CASSLSQAGGNEQFF,TGTGCCAGCAGCTTAAGTCAGGCGGGGGGTAATGAGCAGTTCTTC
TRBV20-1,TRBD1,TRBJ1-5,many,CSASRDRDQPQHF,TGCAGTGCTTCCCGGGACAGGGATCAGCCCCAGCATTTT
TRBV18,TRBD1,TRBJ2-3,few,CASSPPNRGRGDTQYF,TGTGCCAGCTCACCACCGAACAGGGGGCGAGGAGATACGCAGTATTTT
TRBV5-5,NA,TRBJ2-7,NA,CASSTGLYEQYF,TGTGCCAGCAGCACCGGACTCTACGAGCAGTACTTC
TRBV10-2,NA,TRBJ1-6,NA,CASSRPDTNSPLHF,TGCGCCAGCAGTAGGCCAGATACAAATTCACCCCTCCACTTT
TRBV5-1,NA,TRBJ2-5,NA,CASSSFRGTQYF,TGCGCCAGCAGCTCCTTTCGGGGGACCCAGTACTTC
TRBV12-3/TRBV12-4,TRBD1,TRBJ2-5,many,CASSFDRAGETQYF,TGTGCCAGCAGTTTCGACAGGGCCGGAGAGACCCAGTACTTC
TRBV6-1,NA,TRBJ2-7,many,CASSEYGASSYEQYF,TGTGCCAGCAGTGAATATGGTGCCAGCTCCTACGAGCAGTACTTC
TRBV10-3,TRBD2,TRBJ2-2,few,CAISLSAGGPSGELFF,TGTGCCATCAGCCTCTCGGCGGGGGGGCCTTCCGGGGAGCTGTTTTTT
TRBV28,TRBD1,TRBJ2-7,many,CASREGGWSYEQYF,TGTGCCAGCAGGGAAGGGGGCTGGTCCTACGAGCAGTACTTC
TRBV14,NA,TRBJ1-2,few,CASSQDLGDYGYTF,TGTGCCAGCAGCCAAGATTTAGGGGACTATGGCTACACCTTC
TRBV18,NA,TRBJ1-3,few,CASSLEIRNTIYF,TGTGCCAGCTCACTCGAGATCCGAAACACCATATATTTT
TRBV11-3,NA,TRBJ2-7,many,CASSYDGRGSYEQYF,TGTGCCAGCAGCTATGACGGTCGAGGTTCCTACGAGCAGTACTTC
TRBV12-3/TRBV12-4,NA,TRBJ1-5,many,CASSPGIKGNQPQHF,TGTGCCAGCAGCCCAGGGATTAAGGGCAATCAGCCCCAGCATTTT
TRBV20-1,NA,TRBJ2-7,many,CSAITQTYEQYF,TGCAGTGCCATTACCCAGACATACGAGCAGTACTTC